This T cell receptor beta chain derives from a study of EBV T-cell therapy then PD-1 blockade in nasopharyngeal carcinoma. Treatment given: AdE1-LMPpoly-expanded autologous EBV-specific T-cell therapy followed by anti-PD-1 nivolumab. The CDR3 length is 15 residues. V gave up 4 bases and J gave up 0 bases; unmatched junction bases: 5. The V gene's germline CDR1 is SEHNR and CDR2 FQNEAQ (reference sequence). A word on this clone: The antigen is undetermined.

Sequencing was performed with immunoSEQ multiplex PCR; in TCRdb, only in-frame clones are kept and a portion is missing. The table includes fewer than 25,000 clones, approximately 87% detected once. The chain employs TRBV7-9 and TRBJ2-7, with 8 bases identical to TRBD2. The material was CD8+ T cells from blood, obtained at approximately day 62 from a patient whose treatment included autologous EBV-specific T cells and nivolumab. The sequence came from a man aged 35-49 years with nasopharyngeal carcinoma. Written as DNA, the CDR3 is TGTGCCAGCAGCTATAGCGGGGATCCCTCCTACGAGCAGTACTTC. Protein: CASSYSGDPSYEQYF. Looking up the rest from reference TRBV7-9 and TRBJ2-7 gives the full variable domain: DTGVSQNPRHKITKRGQNVTFRCDPISEHNRLYWYRQTLGQGPEFLTYFQNEAQLEKSRLLSDRFSAERPKGSFSTLEIQRTEQGDSAMYLCASSYSGDPSYEQYFGPGTRLTVT.